Listed here is a single TCR beta chain. No cognate antigen has been identified for it. Nothing much larger sits one base from this clone, and base qualities are not available. The immunoSEQ Assay, a bias-controlled multiplex PCR, was used to amplify TCRbeta CDR3 regions from genomic DNA. In the paper's pipeline: The number of nucleated cells in each sample was estimated from the amplification of reference gene primers within the assay. To quantify the absolute abundance of each unique TCRbeta CDR3 rearrangement, sequence reads were collapsed and filtered. For each sample, productive Simpson clonality was calculated as the square root of Simpson's diversity index across productive rearrangements. The immuneACCESS repertoire file appears here via TCRdb, limited to in-frame rearrangements. These files lack a portion of the clones; in checked studies, under half of the deficit traces to unresolved V genes, and the cause of the others is not known. The V and J calls and the clone size are those of that table, but D and trimming were determined from the DNA. Counted in this sample were fewer than 200,000 clones; approximately 87% of them appeared once. Of the sample, roughly 2.6% falls within the top ten clones.

This sample stems from a study of blood T cell repertoires in COVID-19 (TCRdb year 2020). Study-wide context: Samples from collaborators originated in the United States, Italy and Spain and spanned both the acute and convalescent phases of COVID-19. Samples were obtained from the ongoing ImmuneRACE study (first 160 participants) and from 1,254 subjects provided by 6 global collaborators. A de-identified subject ID, COVID-19 status, age in years and sex were almost always included in the sample metadata. The dataset comprised deeply sampled blood TCRbeta repertoires from subjects exposed to, actively infected with, or recovered from COVID-19. The material from the prospective study consisted of cDNA or gDNA derived from T cells, B-cell-depleted T cells, or PBMCs. Where available, HLA class I and class II types were taken from metadata supplied by the sample provider and were not determined by assay-based typing. A freely available public database, intended as a resource for researchers studying the immune response to SARS-CoV-2, is where the repertoires were released. The full study reports these points: The quantity of clinical and demographic metadata differed by source and by participant and was supplied without curation.

Each collaborating institution followed its own protocols to collect whole blood in K2EDTA tubes. For TCRbeta analysis, collaborators shipped samples as frozen whole blood, isolated PBMCs, or DNA extracted from either of those sample types. For this chain, trimming is 5 bases at the V end and 4 bases at the J end, and the number of junction bases without a gene match is 4. Taken from the germline V gene (reference sequence), the CDR1 and CDR2 loops are MNHEY and SMNVEV. Reading from cysteine to phenylalanine, the CDR3 counts 15 amino acids. The sequence is cut down to CDR3 DNA, 45 bases in frame from base 1.

The sequence came from a man aged 40-49 years with active or convalescent COVID-19. Recombination linked TRBV27 to TRBJ2-5; TRBD2 fits 13 bases in the junction. Sequenced material: peripheral blood. The bases read TGTGCCAGCAGTGGGACTAGCGGGGTGCGAGAGACCCAGTACTTC. Its protein reads: CASSGTSGVRETQYF.